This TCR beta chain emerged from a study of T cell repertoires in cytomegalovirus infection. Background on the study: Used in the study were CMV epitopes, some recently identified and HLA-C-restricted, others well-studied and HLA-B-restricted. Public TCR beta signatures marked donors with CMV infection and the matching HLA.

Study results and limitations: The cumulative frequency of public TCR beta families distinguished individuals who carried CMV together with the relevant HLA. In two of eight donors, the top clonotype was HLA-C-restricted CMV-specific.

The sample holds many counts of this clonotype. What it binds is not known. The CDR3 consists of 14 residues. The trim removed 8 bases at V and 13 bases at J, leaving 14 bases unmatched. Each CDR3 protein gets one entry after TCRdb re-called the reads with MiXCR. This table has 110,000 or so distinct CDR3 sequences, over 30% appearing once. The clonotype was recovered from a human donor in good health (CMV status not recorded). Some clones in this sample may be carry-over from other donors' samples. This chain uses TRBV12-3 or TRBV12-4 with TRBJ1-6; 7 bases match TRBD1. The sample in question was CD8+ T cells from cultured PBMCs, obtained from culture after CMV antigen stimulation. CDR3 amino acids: CASRRRRQGSPLHF. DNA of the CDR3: TGTGCCAGCCGACGGAGGAGACAGGGATCCCCCCTCCACTTT.